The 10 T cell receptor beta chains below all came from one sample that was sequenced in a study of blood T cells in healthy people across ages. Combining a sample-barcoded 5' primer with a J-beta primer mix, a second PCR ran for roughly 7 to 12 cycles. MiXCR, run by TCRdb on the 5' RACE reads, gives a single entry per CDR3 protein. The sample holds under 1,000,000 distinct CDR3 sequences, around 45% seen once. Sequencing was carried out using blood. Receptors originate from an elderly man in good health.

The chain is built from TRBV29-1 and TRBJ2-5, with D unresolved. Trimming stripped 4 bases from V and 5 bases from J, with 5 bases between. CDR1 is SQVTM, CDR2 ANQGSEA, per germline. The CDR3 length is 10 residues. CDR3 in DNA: TGCAGCGTTGGGGTGGAGACCCAGTACTTC. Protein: CSVGVETQYF.

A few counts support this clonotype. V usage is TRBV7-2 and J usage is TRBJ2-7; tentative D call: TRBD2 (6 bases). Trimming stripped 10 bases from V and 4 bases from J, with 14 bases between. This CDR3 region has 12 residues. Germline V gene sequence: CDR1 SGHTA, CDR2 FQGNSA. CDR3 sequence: CATRSGVYEQYF. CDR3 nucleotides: TGTGCCACCCGGTCGGGGGTATACGAGCAGTACTTC.

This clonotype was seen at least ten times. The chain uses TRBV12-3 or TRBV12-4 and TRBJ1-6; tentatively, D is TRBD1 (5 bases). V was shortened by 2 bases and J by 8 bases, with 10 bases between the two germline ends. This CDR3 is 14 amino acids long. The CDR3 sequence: CASSLKGLDSPLHF. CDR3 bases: TGTGCCAGCAGTTTAAAGGGGTTGGATTCACCCCTCCACTTT.

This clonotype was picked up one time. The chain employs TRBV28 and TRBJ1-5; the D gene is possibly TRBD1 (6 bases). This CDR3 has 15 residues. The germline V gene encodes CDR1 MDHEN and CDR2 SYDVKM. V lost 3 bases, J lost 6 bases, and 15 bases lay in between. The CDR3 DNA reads TGTGCCAGCAGTTTCGTCAGGGGATTGGGTCAGCCCCAGCATTTT. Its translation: CASSFVRGLGQPQHF.

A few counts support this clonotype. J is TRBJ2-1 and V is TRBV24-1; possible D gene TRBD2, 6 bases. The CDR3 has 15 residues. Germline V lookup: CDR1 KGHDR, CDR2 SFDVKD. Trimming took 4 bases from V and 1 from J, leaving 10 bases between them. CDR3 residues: CATSDLSGSYNEQFF. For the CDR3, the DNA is TGTGCCACCAGTGACCTCAGCGGGTCCTACAATGAGCAGTTCTTC.

The CDR3 loop is CASSGPGSNYGYTF. CDR3 bases: TGTGCCAGCAGCGGCCCAGGGAGTAACTATGGCTACACCTTC. The chain employs TRBV12-3 or TRBV12-4 and TRBJ1-2; a possible D gene is TRBD1 (5 bases). This CDR3 contains 14 residues. V lost 6 bases to trimming and J lost 1 base, with 12 bases between them.

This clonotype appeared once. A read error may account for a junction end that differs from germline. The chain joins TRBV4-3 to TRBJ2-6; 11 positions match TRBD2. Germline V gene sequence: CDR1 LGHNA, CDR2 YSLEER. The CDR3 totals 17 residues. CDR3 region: CASSPSGRSSGVNVLTF. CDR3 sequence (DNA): TGCGCCAGCAGCCCTAGCGGGAGGAGCTCTGGGGTCAACGTCCTGACTTTC.

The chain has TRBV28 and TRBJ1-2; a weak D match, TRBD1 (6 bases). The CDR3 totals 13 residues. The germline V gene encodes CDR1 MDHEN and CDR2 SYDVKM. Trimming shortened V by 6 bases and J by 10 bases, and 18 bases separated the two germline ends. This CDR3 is CASRDTGKGDYTF. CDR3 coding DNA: TGTGCCAGCAGGGACACAGGGAAAGGCGACTACACCTTC.

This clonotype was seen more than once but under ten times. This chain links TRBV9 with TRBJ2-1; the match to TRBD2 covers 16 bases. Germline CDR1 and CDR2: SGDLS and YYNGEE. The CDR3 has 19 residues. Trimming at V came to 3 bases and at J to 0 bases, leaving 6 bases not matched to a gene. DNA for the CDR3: TGTGCCAGCAGCGCGGGACTAGCGGGAGGGAAAAGCTCCTACAATGAGCAGTTCTTC. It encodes CASSAGLAGGKSSYNEQFF.

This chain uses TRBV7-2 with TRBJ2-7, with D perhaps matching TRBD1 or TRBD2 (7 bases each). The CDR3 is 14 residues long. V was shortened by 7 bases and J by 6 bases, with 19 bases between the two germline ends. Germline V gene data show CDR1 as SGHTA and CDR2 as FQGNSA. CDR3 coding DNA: TGTGCCAGCAACCTGGTGGCAGGGGGGGGCGAGCAGTACTTC. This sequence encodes CASNLVAGGGEQYF.